These 21 T cell receptor beta chains originate from one sample sequenced in a study of regulatory T cells in long-lasting Graves disease. Sequencing libraries for TCR beta were prepared with iRepertoire HTBI primers and Arm-PCR of CDR3 regions. One entry per CDR3 protein, called by TCRdb with MiXCR from the multiplex PCR reads. The sample shows hundreds of thousands of distinct CDR3 sequences, 9.5% to 15% of them seen only once. Time point: newly diagnosed GD, antithyroid drugs for less than 3 months. Following extraction of RNA from PBMCs, that RNA was used to make the TCR library. These data were also filed under a second study, of T cells in Graves' hyperthyroidism and ophthalmopathy.

The input for sequencing was peripheral blood mononuclear cells (PBMCs), taken at new diagnosis, from a patient treated with antithyroid drugs. Every receptor here comes from a woman in her twenties or thirties with Graves disease.

This clonotype showed up many times. The rearrangement joins TRBV6-2 or TRBV6-3 to TRBJ2-2; D possibly uses TRBD1 or TRBD2 (5 bases each). V gave up 0 bases and J gave up 6 bases, with 11 bases separating them. Per the germline V gene, CDR1 is MNHEY and CDR2 is SVGEGT. The CDR3 length is 15 residues. The CDR3 spells CASSYSRAGPGELFF. The CDR3 DNA sequence: TGTGCCAGCAGTTACTCCAGGGCGGGCCCCGGGGAGCTGTTTTTT.

Only a few counts were recorded for this clonotype. This sequence joins TRBV10-3 and TRBJ2-1; D call uncertain. Trimming cost V 6 bases and J 5 bases, with 14 bases left between them. The CDR3 is made up of 14 amino acids. Looked up from germline, CDR1 is ENHRY and CDR2 is SYGVKD. CDR3 DNA: TGTGCCATCAGCGAACCGGGCCTAGACAATGAGCAGTTCTTC. This sequence encodes CAISEPGLDNEQFF.

The J gene is TRBJ1-3, the V gene TRBV7-9; D might be TRBD1 (5 bases). Between the trimmed V and J ends, which lost 1 base and 3 bases, there was a span of 10 bases. CDR1 and CDR2 from the germline V gene are SEHNR and FQNEAQ (reference sequence). The length of the CDR3 is 15 residues. The CDR3: CASSLVPGHGNTIYF. The CDR3 region has the DNA TGTGCCAGCAGCTTAGTCCCGGGGCATGGAAACACCATATATTTT.

Many counts were recorded for this clonotype. V and J are TRBV2 and TRBJ2-2; D remains unclear. Germline V CDR1 and CDR2: SNHLY, FYNNEI. CDR3 length equals 13 residues. The V gene lost 6 bases and the J gene lost 5 bases, with 10 bases spanning the gap. The CDR3 region has the DNA TGTGCCAGCAGGACCCTACCAACCGGGGAGCTGTTTTTT. Protein product: CASRTLPTGELFF.

The chain employs TRBV9 and TRBJ1-5, with TRBD1 as a possible D gene (6 bases). Trimming cost V 0 bases and J 0 bases, with 16 bases left between them. The germline V gene has CDR1 SGDLS and CDR2 YYNGEE. The CDR3 loop spans 18 amino acids. As DNA, the CDR3 is TGTGCCAGCAGCGTAGTAGGACAGCGAAAGAATAGCAATCAGCCCCAGCATTTT. Translating gives CASSVVGQRKNSNQPQHF.

This clonotype was counted only a few times. The chain combines TRBV5-6 with TRBJ1-5, with D perhaps matching TRBD1 (6 bases). This CDR3 has 14 residues. Germline V lookup: CDR1 SGHDT, CDR2 YYEEEE. Trimming left V 6 bases short and J 3 bases short, with 13 bases between. Written as DNA, the CDR3 is TGTGCCAGCACCTTAACAGGGTCCAATCAGCCCCAGCATTTT. Its translation is CASTLTGSNQPQHF. Based on the CDR3 plus reference TRBV5-6 and TRBJ1-5, the full variable domain is DAGVTQSPTHLIKTRGQQVTLRCSPKSGHDTVSWYQQALGQGPQFIFQYYEEEERQRGNFPDRFSGHQFPNYSSELNVNALLLGDSALYLCASTLTGSNQPQHFGDGTRLSIL.

This clonotype has ten or more counts. The CDR3 bases are TGTGCCAGCAGTTTACTAGAGGCCGGGGAGCTGTTTTTT. It encodes CASSLLEAGELFF. The chain has TRBV11-1 and TRBJ2-2, with D possibly being TRBD2 (5 bases). Germline V gene data show CDR1 as SGHAT and CDR2 as FQDESV (reference sequence). This CDR3 spans 13 amino acids. With 6 bases removed from V and 6 bases from J, the gap between germline ends came to 11 bases.

This clonotype was seen repeatedly, ten times or more. The rearrangement uses TRBV6-5 and TRBJ1-5; 7 bases are a match to TRBD1. In germline, CDR1 is MNHEY, CDR2 SVGAGI. This CDR3 spans 14 amino acids. V was clipped by 4 bases and J by 0 bases; unmatched bases: 0. CDR3 DNA sequence: TGTGCCAGCAGTTGGGACAGTAGCAATCAGCCCCAGCATTTT. It is translated as CASSWDSSNQPQHF.

The chain uses TRBV20-1 and TRBJ1-3; D possibly corresponds to TRBD1 (5 bases). The length of the CDR3 is 13 residues. The V end was cut by 5 bases, the J end by 2 bases, with 10 bases between. Germline assignment: CDR1 DFQATT and CDR2 SNEGSKA (reference sequence). The CDR3 nucleotides read TGCAGTGCTGCCTTGGGGCCTGGAAACACCATATATTTT. It is translated as CSAALGPGNTIYF.

In its sample, this clonotype was seen a few times. V is TRBV28 and J is TRBJ2-7, with 9 bases lining up with TRBD1. J was trimmed by 2 bases and V by 6 bases; bases with no gene match: 5. The CDR3 covers 14 residues. The germline CDR1 and CDR2 sequences are MDHEN and SYDVKM. Written as DNA, the CDR3 is TGTGCCAGCAGGTCACAGGGGGCCACCTACGAGCAGTACTTC. Amino acids: CASRSQGATYEQYF.

The table lists this clonotype with many counts. This chain joins TRBV7-2 and TRBJ1-1; D gene ambiguous. Trimming took 3 bases from V and 10 from J, leaving 33 bases between them. Looked up from germline, CDR1 is SGHTA and CDR2 is FQGNSA. The CDR3 runs to 19 residues. The CDR3 reads CASSFTAVERRDAYSGAFF. The CDR3 bases are TGTGCCAGCAGCTTCACGGCAGTAGAAAGGCGGGATGCTTACTCGGGAGCTTTCTTT.

This clonotype was seen at least ten times. The CDR3 nucleotides are TGTGCCAGCAGCCAAGATTACGGTCCCTCCTACGAGCAGTACTTC. As protein: CASSQDYGPSYEQYF. The J gene is TRBJ2-7, the V gene TRBV3-1, with D unresolved. Germline V gene sequence: CDR1 LGHDT, CDR2 YNNKEL (reference sequence). The CDR3 is made up of 15 amino acids. Trimming removed 0 bases at V and 0 bases at J, with 9 bases between.

The V gene is TRBV5-1, the J gene TRBJ1-2; the match to TRBD1 covers 8 bases. V shed 3 bases and J 8 bases; nucleotides not matched to a gene: 6. Germline CDR1 reads SGHRS; CDR2 reads YFSETQ. The CDR3 is made up of 13 amino acids. For the CDR3, the DNA is TGCGCCAGCAGCTACGGGACAGGTGAGGGCTACACCTTC. Amino acids: CASSYGTGEGYTF.

This clonotype occurred many times. The chain recombines TRBV11-2 with TRBJ2-1; possibly TRBD2 for D (6 bases). V dropped 5 bases and J dropped 0 bases, with 11 bases sitting between them. This CDR3 has 15 residues. The germline V gene encodes CDR1 SGHAT and CDR2 FQNNGV. CDR3 sequence (DNA): TGTGCCAGCAGCCACGGAGGGTTCTCCTACAATGAGCAGTTCTTC. It codes for CASSHGGFSYNEQFF.

This rearrangement joins TRBV20-1 to TRBJ2-1; D gene uncertain. CDR1 and CDR2 from the germline V gene are DFQATT and SNEGSKA (reference sequence). Trimming took 6 bases from V and 0 from J, leaving 15 bases between them. The CDR3 totals 15 residues. CDR3 coding DNA: TGCAGTGCCCCAGGACGTAAAAGCTCCTACAATGAGCAGTTCTTC. Protein: CSAPGRKSSYNEQFF.

This clonotype was seen ten or more times. J is TRBJ2-7 and V is TRBV20-1; D gene uncertain. Germline loops: CDR1 DFQATT, CDR2 SNEGSKA (reference sequence). The germline V and J ends were trimmed by 5 bases and 2 bases, with 13 bases remaining between them. The CDR3 loop spans 13 amino acids. The CDR3: CSASPQPTYEQYF. In DNA, the CDR3 is TGCAGTGCTTCCCCACAGCCAACCTACGAGCAGTACTTC.

Many counts were recorded for this clonotype. The chain has TRBV6-2 or TRBV6-3 and TRBJ2-1; D is unclear. V lost 0 bases and J lost 6, with 9 bases in between. The CDR3 extends over 14 amino acids. Germline assignment: CDR1 MNHEY and CDR2 SVGEGT. The CDR3: CASSYSFFGNEQFF. CDR3 DNA sequence: TGTGCCAGCAGTTACTCGTTTTTCGGCAATGAGCAGTTCTTC.

This clonotype was observed many times. The chain is built from TRBV19 and TRBJ1-5; no clear D. Trimming cost V 4 bases and J 5 bases, with 6 bases left between them. This CDR3 spans 12 amino acids. Germline loops: CDR1 LNHDA, CDR2 SQIVND (reference sequence). The CDR3 spells CASSKGYQPQHF. The CDR3 nucleotides read TGTGCCAGTAGTAAAGGGTATCAGCCCCAGCATTTT.

In this sample, this clonotype turned up many times. The chain links TRBV12-3 or TRBV12-4 to TRBJ2-1, with TRBD2 matching over 10 bases. Germline trimming cut 3 bases from V and 8 bases from J; bases unmatched to any gene: 10. This CDR3 contains 16 residues. The DNA of the CDR3 is TGTGCCAGCAGTTTTTGGTTGAGCGGGAGGGCGTATGAGCAGTTCTTC. Its translation: CASSFWLSGRAYEQFF.

This clonotype appeared many times. This chain joins TRBV12-3 or TRBV12-4 and TRBJ2-1; TRBD2 is a possible D gene (7 bases). V lost 3 bases and J lost 5, with 14 bases in between. This CDR3 is 15 amino acids long. CDR3 sequence (DNA): TGTGCCAGCAGTTTCGAGGGGGGAGGGCACAATGAGCAGTTCTTC. Translated: CASSFEGGGHNEQFF.

The table lists this clonotype with a few counts. The rearrangement uses TRBV20-1 and TRBJ2-1; 13 bases line up with TRBD2. The CDR3 extends over 15 amino acids. The junction had 11 bases not matched to a gene; V was cut back by 6 bases and J by 9 bases. Germline CDR1 and CDR2: DFQATT and SNEGSKA (reference sequence). CDR3 in amino acids: CSASRGLAGAGEQFF. CDR3 bases: TGCAGTGCATCTAGAGGACTAGCGGGAGCCGGTGAGCAGTTCTTC.